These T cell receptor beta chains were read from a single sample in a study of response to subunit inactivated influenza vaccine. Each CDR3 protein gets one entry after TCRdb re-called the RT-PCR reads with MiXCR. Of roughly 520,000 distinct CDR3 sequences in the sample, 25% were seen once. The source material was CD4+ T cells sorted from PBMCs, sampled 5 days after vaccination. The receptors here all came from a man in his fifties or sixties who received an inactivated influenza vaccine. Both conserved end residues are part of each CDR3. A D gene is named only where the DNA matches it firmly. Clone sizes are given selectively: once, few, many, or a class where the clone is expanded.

CASRGDRGRTGELFF | TGTGCCAGCAGAGGGGACAGGGGGCGAACCGGGGAGCTGTTTTTT | TRBJ2-2 | - | TRBD1 | TRBV6-1
CASSQPDRGDTDTQYF | TGCGCCAGCAGCCAGCCGGACAGGGGGGACACAGATACGCAGTATTTT | TRBJ2-3 | - | TRBD1 | TRBV4-1
CASSVAGVADTQYF | TGTGCTAGCAGCGTAGCGGGGGTAGCAGATACGCAGTATTTT | TRBJ2-3 | few | TRBD2 | TRBV7-7
CASSQYNEQFF | TGTGCCAGCAGCCAATACAATGAGCAGTTCTTC | TRBJ2-1 | many | - | TRBV12-3/TRBV12-4
CASSSLVGYTF | TGTGCCAGCAGTTCGTTGGTTGGCTACACCTTC | TRBJ1-2 | - | - | TRBV12-3/TRBV12-4
CASGRLNTEAFF | TGTGCCAGCGGACGGTTGAACACTGAAGCTTTCTTT | TRBJ1-1 | few | - | TRBV2
CASSVDSLDRTEAFF | TGTGCCAGCAGCGTGGACAGTCTGGATAGGACTGAAGCTTTCTTT | TRBJ1-1 | - | - | TRBV9
CSARDLRTGGDTGELFF | TGCAGTGCTAGAGACTTACGGACAGGGGGAGACACCGGGGAGCTGTTTTTT | TRBJ2-2 | many | TRBD1 | TRBV20-1
CATSRGDSGDPKTQYF | TGTGCCACCAGCAGAGGGGATAGCGGGGACCCAAAGACCCAGTACTTC | TRBJ2-5 | - | TRBD2 | TRBV15
CASSSPAGRGVQETQYF | TGTGCCAGCAGCTCGCCGGCCGGTCGGGGAGTCCAAGAGACCCAGTACTTC | TRBJ2-5 | few | - | TRBV7-2
CSASLAGGIDTQYF | TGCAGCGCCTCCCTAGCGGGAGGCATAGATACGCAGTATTTT | TRBJ2-3 | many | TRBD2 | TRBV29-1
CSVEGDTDSGANVLTF | TGCAGCGTCGAGGGGGACACCGACTCTGGGGCCAACGTCCTGACTTTC | TRBJ2-6 | many | - | TRBV29-1
CASSLDPGPYEQYF | TGTGCCAGCAGCTTAGATCCAGGGCCCTACGAGCAGTACTTC | TRBJ2-7 | - | - | TRBV7-6
CASSIGVADGYTF | TGTGCCAGTAGTATAGGAGTAGCGGATGGCTACACCTTC | TRBJ1-2 | few | - | TRBV19
CASSQTGIPNYGYTF | TGTGCCAGCAGTCAGACAGGGATCCCTAACTATGGCTACACCTTC | TRBJ1-2 | few | TRBD1 | TRBV6-1
CASSSTFSGSSYNEQFF | TGTGCCAGCAGCTCCACCTTTAGCGGGAGTTCCTACAATGAGCAGTTCTTC | TRBJ2-1 | - | TRBD2 | TRBV6-1
CASSHSTHNEQFF | TGTGCCAGCAGTCACTCGACCCACAATGAGCAGTTCTTC | TRBJ2-1 | - | - | TRBV12-3/TRBV12-4
CASSLARLAGMLETQYF | TGTGCCAGCAGCTTGGCCCGACTAGCGGGAATGTTGGAGACCCAGTACTTC | TRBJ2-5 | - | TRBD2 | TRBV5-6
CASSPRCTGHGYTF | TGTGCCAGCAGCCCTCGTTGCACAGGGCATGGCTACACCTTC | TRBJ1-2 | - | - | TRBV9
CASSLSRGKETQYF | TGTGCCAGCAGCTTATCACGCGGGAAGGAGACCCAGTACTTC | TRBJ2-5 | - | - | TRBV7-9
CSARVGIPNSPLHF | TGCAGTGCTAGAGTTGGGATACCAAATTCACCCCTCCACTTT | TRBJ1-6 | few | - | TRBV20-1
CSARAQPLAGPSYEQYF | TGCAGCGCTAGAGCCCAGCCACTAGCGGGTCCCTCCTACGAGCAGTACTTC | TRBJ2-7 | - | TRBD2 | TRBV20-1
CASSQGQQGRLTNEKLFF | TGCGCCAGCAGCCAAGGGCAACAGGGGAGGTTGACTAATGAAAAACTGTTTTTT | TRBJ1-4 | - | TRBD1 | TRBV4-3
CSAHSAGTAKNIQYF | TGCAGTGCACATTCGGCCGGGACAGCCAAAAACATTCAGTACTTC | TRBJ2-4 | few | - | TRBV20-1
CASSFGLAGKDEQFF | TGTGCCAGCAGTTTCGGACTAGCGGGTAAGGATGAGCAGTTCTTC | TRBJ2-1 | - | TRBD2 | TRBV6-5
CASNIDSKNIQYF | TGTGCCAGCAACATCGACAGCAAAAACATTCAGTACTTC | TRBJ2-4 | - | - | TRBV12-3/TRBV12-4
CASSLKVGSAFEQFF | TGTGCCAGCAGCTTAAAGGTCGGGAGTGCTTTTGAGCAGTTCTTC | TRBJ2-1 | - | - | TRBV7-3
CASNLLPASGGDQETQYF | TGTGCCAGCAACCTTCTACCCGCGAGCGGGGGCGATCAAGAGACCCAGTACTTC | TRBJ2-5 | - | - | TRBV12-1
CASSREAGGDTQYF | TGTGCCAGCAGTCGAGAAGCGGGAGGGGATACGCAGTATTTT | TRBJ2-3 | - | TRBD2 | TRBV6-4
CSVGAKNIQYF | TGCAGTGTGGGGGCCAAAAACATTCAGTACTTC | TRBJ2-4 | - | - | TRBV20-1
CASSQGGITGISIQYF | TGCGCCAGCAGCCAAGGGGGAATTACAGGCATCAGCATTCAGTACTTC | TRBJ2-4 | - | - | TRBV4-3
CASSLFRPDNEQFF | TGTGCCAGCAGCTTGTTCCGCCCTGACAATGAGCAGTTCTTC | TRBJ2-1 | - | - | TRBV5-6
CASSQEASAGKTQYF | TGTGCCAGCAGCCAGGAAGCTAGCGCTGGAAAGACCCAGTACTTC | TRBJ2-5 | - | - | TRBV4-2
CAISVSGQGPEQYF | TGTGCCATCAGTGTTTCGGGACAGGGCCCCGAGCAGTACTTC | TRBJ2-7 | - | TRBD1 | TRBV10-3
CASSLEILRTDTQYF | TGTGCCAGCAGCTTGGAAATCTTAAGAACAGATACGCAGTATTTT | TRBJ2-3 | - | - | TRBV5-4
CASSLPGQPYGYTF | TGTGCCAGCAGCCTGCCGGGACAACCCTATGGCTACACCTTC | TRBJ1-2 | few | - | TRBV5-6
CASRPLAGGHGDTQYF | TGTGCCAGCAGACCCTTAGCGGGGGGGCATGGAGATACGCAGTATTTT | TRBJ2-3 | - | TRBD2 | TRBV6-1
CASSVGTGQQFF | TGTGCCAGCAGTGTAGGGACAGGGCAGCAGTTCTTC | TRBJ2-1 | - | TRBD1 | TRBV12-3/TRBV12-4
CASSLSEKLFF | TGTGCCAGCAGCTTAAGTGAAAAACTGTTTTTT | TRBJ1-4 | few | - | TRBV5-8
CASSSFGGNQPQHF | TGTGCCAGCAGCTCCTTTGGGGGTAATCAGCCCCAGCATTTT | TRBJ1-5 | - | - | TRBV12-3/TRBV12-4
CSVPSWGNTGELFF | TGCAGCGTTCCCTCCTGGGGGAACACCGGGGAGCTGTTTTTT | TRBJ2-2 | few | - | TRBV29-1
CSARRTGPYEQYF | TGCAGTGCTAGACGGACAGGCCCTTACGAGCAGTACTTC | TRBJ2-7 | few | TRBD1 | TRBV20-1
CASSEGGSSPLHF | TGTGCCAGCAGTGAAGGGGGTTCTTCACCCCTCCACTTT | TRBJ1-6 | few | - | TRBV6-1
CSASLGYSNQPQHF | TGCAGTGCTAGCCTCGGATATAGCAATCAGCCCCAGCATTTT | TRBJ1-5 | - | - | TRBV20-1